This record looks at one TCR beta chain sequence and its context. At one boundary the junction diverges from the germline segment, which might be a read error. This sample was taken from a study of blood T cell repertoires in COVID-19. Study at large: The origin of the acute and convalescent COVID-19 samples was the United States, Italy and Spain. Sources were T cells, B-cell-depleted T cells, or PBMCs; the material itself was cDNA or gDNA.

In the authors' methods: Amplified reference gene primers provided the basis for estimating nucleated cell counts. Clones were sequenced by immunoSEQ multiplex PCR, and TCRdb holds only the in-frame ones, with some missing. V and J calls and clone size are copied from that table; D and trimming were computed from the DNA. Seen here are just under 45,000 clones, about 80% observed once, and the top ten hold about 45%. The CDR3 is 19 amino acids. CDR1 and CDR2 from the germline V gene are MGHRA and YSYEKL. The sample comprised peripheral blood. The chain has TRBV4-1 and TRBJ2-2, with D perhaps TRBD2 (6 bases). The sequence derives from a human donor in a cohort sampled during active COVID-19. The CDR3 nucleotides read TGCGCCAGCAGCCCGTACGGAGGGCTTACTCCTGACGATGGCCGGGGAGCTGTTTTT. Translated: CASSPYGGLTPDDGRGAVF.